This T cell receptor (beta chain) was captured in a study of shared clonotypes between healthy human individuals. Naive CD8 cells lacked CD45RO and underwent positive selection for CCR7, leaving out terminally differentiated effector memory CD45RA+ cells. The CDR3 spans 11 residues. CDR1 and CDR2 from the germline V gene are DFQATT and SNEGSKA (reference sequence). J lost 5 bases, V lost 5 bases, and 2 bases had no gene match. Clones were sequenced by immunoSEQ multiplex PCR, and TCRdb holds only the in-frame ones, with some missing. The data show about 2.2 million clones, with just over 90% seen just once and over 1.5% held by the top ten.

The chain links TRBV20-1 to TRBJ1-1; the match to TRBD1 covers 7 bases. Sequenced input: naive CD8+ T cells from PBMCs. This receptor was taken from a man in his late teens or twenties in good health. Some clones in this sample may be carry-over from other donors' samples. The CDR3 DNA reads as TGCAGTGCTTCAGGGGGAACTGAAGCTTTCTTT. Its translation is CSASGGTEAFF.